Listed here is a single TCR beta chain. The antigen remains unidentified. Samples were taken several times over chemoradiotherapy. This entry belongs to a study of chemoradiotherapy in HPV16-positive cancers. Study-level background: Two HPV16-positive patients' cells yielded candidate HPV-specific clones and common motifs.

Some clones are missing from TCRdb's copy, which holds only in-frame ones; the method was immunoSEQ multiplex PCR. The profile shows roughly 4,900 clones, 90% to 95% of them singletons. Whole-study results and caveats: During treatment, candidate HPV-specific clones and E7-related motifs expanded in tumor.

J gave up 8 bases and V 4 bases, and 6 bases lay outside the gene matches. Looked up from germline, CDR1 is MGHRA and CDR2 is YSYEKL. The CDR3 covers 14 residues. This receptor was identified in a human donor with HPV-associated anogenital cancer. Source: tumor tissue, taken from a patient who underwent chemoradiotherapy. This chain joins TRBV4-1 and TRBJ1-2; TRBD1 matches 11 bases. Here the CDR3 reads CASSRGQGAVGYTF. The CDR3 DNA is TGCGCCAGCAGCCGAGGACAGGGGGCGGTAGGCTACACCTTC.